The entry that follows covers one T cell receptor beta chain sequence. Its antigen is not yet known. Base qualities are missing; no much larger clone stands one base away. As encoded in the germline V gene (reference sequence), CDR1 is GTSNPN while CDR2 is SVGIG. The cysteine opens and the phenylalanine closes a CDR3 of 15 amino acids. CDR3 DNA only is kept here, 45 bases in frame from base 1. V loses 5 bases at its end and J loses 0 bases; junction bases beyond the gene matches: 7. This record comes from a study of human CD4 T cells and Enterobacteriaceae (dated by TCRdb to 2018 to 2021). Broader findings and caveats from the paper: Ex vivo, broadly cross-reactive clonotypes appeared more expanded than specific ones, with about 55% of the 19 and 21 of 34 in the top 5%. The only basis for inferring the reactivity of ex vivo clonotypes was matching nucleotide sequences to CFSE-low cultures from the same donors.

On a FACSAria III, memory CD4+ T cells were FACS-sorted to over 98% purity, defined as all CD4+ cells except CD45RA+CCR7+CD95- naive cells. Blood from healthy donors came from blood donation centers in Switzerland. Total CD4+ T cells and monocytes were enriched by positive selection with CD4 and CD14 magnetic microbeads. Before sorting, CD8+, CD14+, CD16+, CD56+, CD19+ and CD25-bright cells were excluded. In a couple of blood donors, total memory CD4+ T cells were sequenced directly ex vivo to assess in vivo expansion of bacteria-reactive clonotypes. Peripheral blood mononuclear cells were isolated from donor blood using Ficoll-Paque Plus. Deep-level sequencing was performed on ex vivo total memory CD4+ samples, with a detection sensitivity of one cell in 200,000. The QIAamp DNA Micro Kit was used to extract genomic DNA from cell pellets, and the quantity and purity of the genomic DNA were checked by spectrophotometry. Amplification of TCR Vbeta CDR3 regions was performed with the immunoSEQ multiplex PCR assay. The Illumina HiSeq platform was used to sequence the amplicons. Retrieved sequences were 87 nucleotides long and contained the CDR3 region. As for the original processing: A unique productive TCR Vbeta nucleotide sequence was defined as a clonotype and was quantified by productive template frequency from ImmunoSEQ Analyzer V3.0. A threshold set at the top 5th percentile of each frequency-ranked repertoire was used to define expanded clonotypes. Repertoire overlap was computed as Chao-Jaccard with the R package fossil and visualized by nonmetric multidimensional scaling with the R package MASS. The clones in this table, taken by TCRdb from immuneACCESS, are in-frame only. Not every clone is retained; where verified, under half of the shortfall comes from an unresolved V gene, and the cause of the rest is unknown. V and J calls and clone size follow that table, whereas D and trimming were derived from the DNA. Within this sample are 25,000 to 30,000 clones, with 70% to 90% of them counted one time only. The ten largest make up over 0.9% of the sample.

The receptor's source is a human donor in good health. Sequences were obtained from memory CD4+ T cells from blood. In light of the paper, this sample's cell subset or site label describes: total memory CD4 T cells sorted directly ex vivo, unstimulated. Rearrangement joined TRBV30 to TRBJ2-3; 8 central bases correspond to TRBD1. The DNA sequence follows: TGTGCCTGGGACGGACAGGGATTGAGCACAGATACGCAGTATTTT. Translated, this gives CAWDGQGLSTDTQYF.